The sample holds a few counts of the clone carrying this T cell receptor (beta chain). The entry originates in a study of patients and donors after allogeneic stem cell transplantation. CDR3 size: 16 residues. Trimming stripped 4 bases from V and 2 bases from J, with 17 bases between. Germline CDR1 SGHVS, CDR2 FQNEAQ. One entry per CDR3 protein, called by TCRdb with MiXCR from the RT-PCR reads. The table shows about a million distinct CDR3 sequences, with more than 15% occurring only once. This clonotype was sampled from a human donor who was either an allogeneic HSCT recipient or a stem cell or donor lymphocyte infusion donor (not recorded which). It is not recorded whose cells these are; they may come from a transplant donor. The chain joins TRBV7-8 to TRBJ1-2, with D possibly TRBD1 on 6 matching bases. The sequenced sample was blood, either unsorted or a sorted T cell fraction (not recorded which). The CDR3, as DNA: TGTGCCAGCAGCTCCCATCCCTGGGGGCAAAACTATGGCTACACCTTC. The encoded protein is CASSSHPWGQNYGYTF. Looking up the rest from reference TRBV7-8 and TRBJ1-2 gives the full variable domain: GAGVSQSPRYKVAKRGQDVALRCDPISGHVSLFWYQQALGQGPEFLTYFQNEAQLDKSGLPSDRFFAERPEGSVSTLKIQRTQQEDSAVYLCASSSHPWGQNYGYTFGSGTRLTVV.